The clone carrying this T cell receptor beta chain was observed once. These data are taken from a study of OX40 agonist ivuxolimab in advanced cancers. Background on the study: Eligibility rules accepted prior anti-PD-1, anti-PD-L1 or anti-CTLA-4 therapy, and roughly 42% had some.

Libraries were prepared by immunoSEQ multiplex PCR; TCRdb keeps only in-frame clonotypes and omits some of them. The repertoire holds 9,000 to 15,000 clones, with more than 75% as singletons. The origin of this receptor is an adult with an advanced solid tumor such as melanoma, head and neck, liver or kidney cancer. The sample consisted of CD4+ or CD8+ T cells sorted from blood, taken in a trial of the OX40 agonist ivuxolimab.

The CDR3 DNA reads as TGTGCCAGCAATCGGGAGGGGGGGCCAGATACGCAGTATTTT. Its protein product is CASNREGGPDTQYF. The genes are TRBV9 and TRBJ2-3, with 8 bases that match TRBD2. This CDR3 has 14 amino acids. Germline loops: CDR1 SGDLS, CDR2 YYNGEE. With V trimmed by 6 bases and J by 4 bases, 7 bases remained unmatched.